Each of the 11 T cell receptor beta chains below was sequenced from the same sample in a study of T cells after yellow fever vaccination. MiXCR, run by TCRdb on the 5' RACE reads, gives a single entry per CDR3 protein. The table has approximately 96,000 distinct CDR3 sequences, 8% to 10% seen once. Material: CD8+ T cells not binding an NS4B(214-222) dextramer, sorted from PBMCs, obtained roughly 15 days after the first yellow fever vaccination. The receptor set was obtained from a man younger than 30 who received the YFV17D yellow fever vaccine.

This sequence joins TRBV7-9 and TRBJ2-4; possible D gene TRBD2, 6 bases. Germline V gives CDR1 SEHNR, CDR2 FQNEAQ (reference sequence). The length of the CDR3 is 15 residues. With 1 base removed from V and 8 bases from J, the gap between germline ends came to 15 bases. The DNA of the CDR3 is TGTGCCAGCAGCTTAGGGGACTCGTGGGGGGACATTCAGTACTTC. This gives the protein CASSLGDSWGDIQYF. The full variable domain, its missing parts supplied by reference TRBV7-9 and TRBJ2-4, is DTGVSQNPRHKITKRGQNVTFRCDPISEHNRLYWYRQTLGQGPEFLTYFQNEAQLEKSRLLSDRFSAERPKGSFSTLEIQRTEQGDSAMYLCASSLGDSWGDIQYFGAGTRLSVL.

The J gene is TRBJ2-5, the V gene TRBV11-2, with a weak D call TRBD2 (5 bases). Germline V gene sequence: CDR1 SGHAT, CDR2 FQNNGV. Trimming removed 5 bases from V and 5 bases from J, with 12 bases in between. This CDR3 comprises 13 residues. DNA for the CDR3: TGTGCCAGCAGCCCATGGGAGTTTGAGACCCAGTACTTC. Translating gives CASSPWEFETQYF.

The chain combines TRBV3-1 with TRBJ2-7; 7 nucleotides align to TRBD1. This CDR3 is built from 14 residues. V trimming: 4 bases; J trimming: 0 bases; junction bases outside the gene matches: 3. Germline CDR1 is LGHDT and CDR2 is YNNKEL (reference sequence). This chain's CDR3 is CASSPDRSSYEQYF. CDR3 bases: TGTGCCAGCAGCCCGGACAGGAGCTCCTACGAGCAGTACTTC.

In its sample, this clonotype was seen a few times. This chain links TRBV10-2 with TRBJ2-7; D remains ambiguous. Germline CDR1 WSHSY, CDR2 SAAADI. Trimming shortened V by 0 bases and J by 0 bases, and 3 bases separated the two germline ends. This CDR3 contains 13 residues. In DNA form, the CDR3 reads TGCGCCAGCAGTGAGTCCAGCTCCTACGAGCAGTACTTC. This translates into CASSESSSYEQYF.

The V gene is TRBV14, the J gene TRBJ2-5, with a tentative D call TRBD2 (5 bases). CDR3 length: 15 amino acids. Germline assignment: CDR1 SGHDN and CDR2 FVKESK. Trimming took off 2 bases at V and 4 bases at J, with 14 bases between the two ends. CDR3 sequence (DNA): TGTGCCAGCAGCCAACCCGGGGTTGGGAGAGAGACCCAGTACTTC. Its translation is CASSQPGVGRETQYF.

The rearrangement uses TRBV20-1 and TRBJ2-7; 7 bases match TRBD2. The CDR3 has 15 residues. V was pared by 5 bases and J by 2 bases, with 12 bases of the junction left unmatched. Germline values: CDR1 DFQATT, CDR2 SNEGSKA (reference sequence). Written as DNA, the CDR3 is TGCAGTGCTCCTAGAGGTAATGGGGGGGCCTACGAGCAGTACTTC. Translated: CSAPRGNGGAYEQYF.

A few counts support this clonotype. This chain uses TRBV19 with TRBJ1-1; a possible D gene is TRBD1 (5 bases). Per the germline V gene, CDR1 is LNHDA and CDR2 is SQIVND (reference sequence). The V and J ends lost 5 bases and 7 bases respectively, with 14 bases between them. This CDR3 contains 13 residues. The CDR3 bases are TGTGCCAGTAGTTCCGCAGGGCGGCGTGAAGCTTTCTTT. Its translation is CASSSAGRREAFF.

V is TRBV7-3 and J is TRBJ2-4; TRBD2 matches 9 bases. With V trimmed by 5 bases and J by 3 bases, 5 bases remained unmatched. Germline CDR1 and CDR2: SGHTA and FQGTGA. This CDR3 is built from 15 residues. DNA of the CDR3: TGTGCCAGCAGCGCTAGCGGGGCGGGCAAAAACATTCAGTACTTC. Translated, it gives CASSASGAGKNIQYF.

This clonotype showed up just a few times. CDR3: CASSAPGANTGELFF. CDR3 DNA: TGTGCCAGCAGCGCACCGGGGGCGAACACCGGGGAGCTGTTTTTT. V is TRBV9 and J is TRBJ2-2, with D possibly matching TRBD2 (6 bases). The length of the CDR3 is 15 residues. V was shortened by 3 bases and J by 0 bases, with 9 bases between the two germline ends. Germline V gives CDR1 SGDLS, CDR2 YYNGEE.

This clonotype was seen more than once but under ten times. The chain recombines TRBV7-6 with TRBJ1-1, with D hard to call. The CDR3 runs 15 residues. The V gene lost 1 base and the J gene lost 1 base, with 10 bases spanning the gap. The germline gives CDR1 SGHVS, CDR2 FNYEAQ. Here the CDR3 DNA reads TGTGCCAGCAGCTTAGGAGCATGGAAGAACACTGAAGCTTTCTTT. Its protein product is CASSLGAWKNTEAFF.

This clonotype was counted between two and nine times. The chain couples TRBV5-1 to TRBJ1-5, with 8 positions matching TRBD1. Germline V CDR1 and CDR2: SGHRS, YFSETQ. V trimming: 5 bases; J trimming: 8 bases; junction bases outside the gene matches: 15. The CDR3 covers 16 residues. The CDR3 region has the DNA TGCGCCAGCAGTTTGCCCAGGGGGCCTGGTACGGAGCCCCAGCATTTT. Translating it yields CASSLPRGPGTEPQHF.